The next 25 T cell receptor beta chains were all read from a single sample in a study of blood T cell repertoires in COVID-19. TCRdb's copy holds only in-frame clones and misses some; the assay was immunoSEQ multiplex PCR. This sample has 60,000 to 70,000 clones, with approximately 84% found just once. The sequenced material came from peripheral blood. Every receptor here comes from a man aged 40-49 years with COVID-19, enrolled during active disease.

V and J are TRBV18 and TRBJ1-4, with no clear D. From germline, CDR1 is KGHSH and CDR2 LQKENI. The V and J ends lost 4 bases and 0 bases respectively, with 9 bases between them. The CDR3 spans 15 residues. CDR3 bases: TGTGCCAGCTCACTGTTCAGCGCAACTAATGAAAAACTGTTTTTT. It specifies CASSLFSATNEKLFF.

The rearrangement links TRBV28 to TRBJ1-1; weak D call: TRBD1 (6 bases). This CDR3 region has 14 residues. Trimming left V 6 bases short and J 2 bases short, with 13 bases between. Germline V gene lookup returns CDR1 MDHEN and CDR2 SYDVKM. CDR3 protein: CASRTTGRNTEAFF. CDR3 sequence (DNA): TGTGCCAGCAGAACCACAGGGAGAAACACTGAAGCTTTCTTT.

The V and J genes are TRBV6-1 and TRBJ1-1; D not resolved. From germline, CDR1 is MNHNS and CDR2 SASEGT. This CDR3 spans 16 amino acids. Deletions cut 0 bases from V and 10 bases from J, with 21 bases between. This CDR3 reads CASSEAGSGAGRRAFF. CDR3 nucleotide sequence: TGTGCCAGCAGTGAAGCCGGTTCAGGTGCCGGGAGGAGAGCTTTCTTT.

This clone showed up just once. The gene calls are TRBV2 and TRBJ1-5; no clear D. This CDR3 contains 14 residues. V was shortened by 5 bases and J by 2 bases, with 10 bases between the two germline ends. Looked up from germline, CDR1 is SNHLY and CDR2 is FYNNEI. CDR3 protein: CASSSEAGNQPQHF. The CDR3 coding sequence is TGTGCCAGCAGTTCGGAGGCGGGCAATCAGCCCCAGCATTTT.

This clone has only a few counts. The CDR3 sequence: CASSPGRGLDEQYF. CDR3 sequence (DNA): TGTGCCAGCAGTCCAGGGCGGGGCCTCGACGAGCAGTACTTC. The rearrangement uses TRBV27 and TRBJ2-7, with D maybe TRBD2 (6 bases). V lost 5 bases and J 5 bases, leaving 16 bases between the germline ends. Germline V gives CDR1 MNHEY, CDR2 SMNVEV (reference sequence). The CDR3 runs 14 residues.

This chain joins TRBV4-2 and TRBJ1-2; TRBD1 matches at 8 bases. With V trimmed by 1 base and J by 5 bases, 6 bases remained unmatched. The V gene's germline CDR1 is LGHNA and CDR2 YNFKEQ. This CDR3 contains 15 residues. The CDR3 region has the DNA TGTGCCAGCAGCCAAGGTCCCGACAGGGGATATGGCTACACCTTC. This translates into CASSQGPDRGYGYTF.

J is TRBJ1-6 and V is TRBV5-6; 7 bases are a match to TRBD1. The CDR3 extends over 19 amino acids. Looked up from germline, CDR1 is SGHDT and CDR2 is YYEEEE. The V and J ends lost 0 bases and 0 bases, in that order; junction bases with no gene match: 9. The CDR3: CASSLDPRQGGSYNSPLHF. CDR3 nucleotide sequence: TGTGCCAGCAGCTTGGACCCCCGACAGGGAGGCTCCTATAATTCACCCCTCCACTTT.

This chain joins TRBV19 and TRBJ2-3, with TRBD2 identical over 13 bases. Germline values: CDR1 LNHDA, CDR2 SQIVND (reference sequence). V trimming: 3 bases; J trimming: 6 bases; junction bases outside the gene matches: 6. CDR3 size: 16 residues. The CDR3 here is CASSIGLAGEVDTQYF. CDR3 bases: TGTGCCAGTAGTATCGGACTAGCGGGGGAGGTGGATACGCAGTATTTT.

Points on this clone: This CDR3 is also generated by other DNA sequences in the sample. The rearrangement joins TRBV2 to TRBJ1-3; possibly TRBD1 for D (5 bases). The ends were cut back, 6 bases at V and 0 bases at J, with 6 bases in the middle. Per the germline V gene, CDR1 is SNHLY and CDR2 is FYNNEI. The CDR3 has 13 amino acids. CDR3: CASRTDSGNTIYF. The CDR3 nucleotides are TGTGCCAGCAGGACAGACTCTGGAAACACCATATATTTT. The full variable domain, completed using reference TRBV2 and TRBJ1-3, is EPEVTQTPSHQVTQMGQEVILRCVPISNHLYFYWYRQILGQKVEFLVSFYNNEISEKSEIFDDQFSVERPDGSNFTLKIRSTKLEDSAMYFCASRTDSGNTIYFGEGSWLTVV.

CDR3 coding DNA: TGCGCCAGCAGCCCTCCCCAGCAGGGTTCAGATACGCAGTATTTT. Translated: CASSPPQQGSDTQYF. The chain couples TRBV4-1 to TRBJ2-3; D perhaps matches TRBD1 (5 bases). The CDR3 is made up of 15 amino acids. Germline V lookup: CDR1 MGHRA, CDR2 YSYEKL. V was trimmed by 4 bases and J by 4 bases, leaving 15 bases between them.

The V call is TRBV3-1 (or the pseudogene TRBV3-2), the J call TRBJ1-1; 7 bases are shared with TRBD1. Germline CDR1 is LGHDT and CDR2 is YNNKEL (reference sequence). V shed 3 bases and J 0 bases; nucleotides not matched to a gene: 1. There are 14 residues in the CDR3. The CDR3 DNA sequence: TGTGCCAGCAGCCAGGGACAGATGAACACTGAAGCTTTCTTT. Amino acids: CASSQGQMNTEAFF.

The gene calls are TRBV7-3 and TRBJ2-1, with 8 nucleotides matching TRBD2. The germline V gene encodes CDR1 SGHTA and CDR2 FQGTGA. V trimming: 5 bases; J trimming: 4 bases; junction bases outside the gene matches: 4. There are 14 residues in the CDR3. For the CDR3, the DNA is TGTGCCAGCAGCCCCCCGGGGGGGTACAATGAGCAGTTCTTC. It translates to CASSPPGGYNEQFF.

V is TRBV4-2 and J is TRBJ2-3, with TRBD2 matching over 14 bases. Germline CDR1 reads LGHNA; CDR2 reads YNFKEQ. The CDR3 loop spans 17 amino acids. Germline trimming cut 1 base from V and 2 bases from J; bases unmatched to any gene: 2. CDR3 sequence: CASSQGTSGGYTDTQYF. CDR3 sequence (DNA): TGTGCCAGCAGCCAAGGGACTAGCGGGGGGTACACAGATACGCAGTATTTT.

CDR3: CASSTRGFNEKLFF. In DNA, the CDR3 is TGCGCCAGCAGTACCCGGGGTTTTAATGAAAAACTGTTTTTT. V is TRBV10-1 and J is TRBJ1-4, with D hard to call. Germline V lookup: CDR1 WNHNN, CDR2 SYGVQD (reference sequence). Trimming removed 5 bases at V and 4 bases at J, with 11 bases between. The CDR3 contains 14 residues.

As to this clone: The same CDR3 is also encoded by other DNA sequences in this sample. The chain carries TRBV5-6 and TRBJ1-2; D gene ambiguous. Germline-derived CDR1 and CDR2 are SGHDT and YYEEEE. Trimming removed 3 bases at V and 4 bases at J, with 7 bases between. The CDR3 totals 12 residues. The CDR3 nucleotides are TGTGCCAGCAGCTCTGGGAGCTATGGCTACACCTTC. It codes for CASSSGSYGYTF.

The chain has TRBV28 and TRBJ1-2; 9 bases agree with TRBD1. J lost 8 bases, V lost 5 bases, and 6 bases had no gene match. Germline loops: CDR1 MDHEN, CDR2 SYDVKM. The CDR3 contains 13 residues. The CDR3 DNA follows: TGTGCCAGCAGTCAGGGACAGGGTGGGGGCTACACCTTC. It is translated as CASSQGQGGGYTF.

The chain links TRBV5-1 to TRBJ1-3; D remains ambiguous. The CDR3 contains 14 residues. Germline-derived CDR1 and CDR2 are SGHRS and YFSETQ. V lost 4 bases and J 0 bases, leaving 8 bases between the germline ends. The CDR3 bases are TGCGCCAGCAGCGCCGGGTCCTCTGGAAACACCATATATTTT. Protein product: CASSAGSSGNTIYF.

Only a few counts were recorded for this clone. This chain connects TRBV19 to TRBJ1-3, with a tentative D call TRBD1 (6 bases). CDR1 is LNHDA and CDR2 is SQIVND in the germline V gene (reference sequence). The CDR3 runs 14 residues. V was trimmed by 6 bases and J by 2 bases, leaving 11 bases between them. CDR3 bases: TGTGCCAGTAGCAGGACAGAACCTGGAAACACCATATATTTT. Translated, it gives CASSRTEPGNTIYF.

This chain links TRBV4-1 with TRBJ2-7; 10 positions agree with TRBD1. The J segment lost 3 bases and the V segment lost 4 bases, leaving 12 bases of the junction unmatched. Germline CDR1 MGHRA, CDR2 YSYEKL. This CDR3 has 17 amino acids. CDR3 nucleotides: TGCGCCAGCAGCCTCATGTCCGGGACAGGGGATAACTACGAGCAGTACTTC. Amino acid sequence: CASSLMSGTGDNYEQYF.

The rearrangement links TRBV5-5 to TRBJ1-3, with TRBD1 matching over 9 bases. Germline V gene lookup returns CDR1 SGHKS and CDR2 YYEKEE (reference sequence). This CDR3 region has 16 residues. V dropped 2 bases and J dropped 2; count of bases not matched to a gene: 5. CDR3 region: CASSFTTGGTGNTIYF. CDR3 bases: TGTGCCAGCAGCTTTACGACAGGGGGAACTGGAAACACCATATATTTT.

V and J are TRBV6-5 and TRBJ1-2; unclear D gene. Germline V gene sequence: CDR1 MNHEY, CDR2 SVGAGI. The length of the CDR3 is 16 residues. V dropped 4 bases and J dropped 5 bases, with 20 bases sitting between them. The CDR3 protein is CASSSNPRLRDYGYTF. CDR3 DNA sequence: TGTGCCAGCAGTTCCAACCCCAGACTGAGGGATTATGGCTACACCTTC.

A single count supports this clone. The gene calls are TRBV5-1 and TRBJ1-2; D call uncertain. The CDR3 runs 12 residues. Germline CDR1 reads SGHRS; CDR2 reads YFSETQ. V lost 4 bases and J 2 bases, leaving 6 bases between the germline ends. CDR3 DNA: TGCGCCAGCAGCAGCCACAACTATGGCTACACCTTC. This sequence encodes CASSSHNYGYTF.

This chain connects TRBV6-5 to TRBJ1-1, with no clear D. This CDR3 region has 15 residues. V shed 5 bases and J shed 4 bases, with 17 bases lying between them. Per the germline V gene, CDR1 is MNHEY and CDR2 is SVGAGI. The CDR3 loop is CASSRVFEGGTEAFF. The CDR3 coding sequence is TGTGCCAGCAGTCGGGTCTTTGAGGGAGGCACTGAAGCTTTCTTT.

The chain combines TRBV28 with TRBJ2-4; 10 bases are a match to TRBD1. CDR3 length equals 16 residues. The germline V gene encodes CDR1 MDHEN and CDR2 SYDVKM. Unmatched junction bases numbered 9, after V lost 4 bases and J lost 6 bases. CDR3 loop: CASSSYDRGPRNIQYF. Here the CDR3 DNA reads TGTGCCAGCAGTTCCTACGACAGGGGGCCCAGAAACATTCAGTACTTC.

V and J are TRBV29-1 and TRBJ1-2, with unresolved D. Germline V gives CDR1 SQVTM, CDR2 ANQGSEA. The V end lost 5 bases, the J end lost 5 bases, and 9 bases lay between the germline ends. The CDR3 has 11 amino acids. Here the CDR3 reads CSVSGIYGYTF. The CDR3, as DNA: TGCAGCGTTTCGGGGATTTATGGCTACACCTTC.